This TCR beta chain emerged from a study of blood T cell repertoires in COVID-19 (dated by TCRdb to about 2020). The study in broad terms: Samples covering the acute and convalescent phases of COVID-19 were provided by collaborators in the United States, Italy and Spain. A de-identified subject ID, COVID-19 status, age in years and sex were almost always included in the sample metadata. Subjects who had been exposed to COVID-19, were actively infected with it, or had recovered from it provided the deeply sampled blood TCRbeta repertoires that made up the dataset. The samples were drawn from two sources: the first 160 participants of the ongoing ImmuneRACE study, and about 1,300 subjects contributed by 6 global collaborators. The prospective study material was composed of cDNA or gDNA derived from T cells, B-cell-depleted T cells, or PBMCs. A freely available public database, intended as a resource for researchers studying the immune response to SARS-CoV-2, is where the repertoires were released. Where available, HLA class I and class II types were taken from metadata supplied by the sample provider and were not determined by assay-based typing. Results the study describes overall, beyond this receptor: Clinical and demographic metadata were provided uncurated, with the amount varying by source and participant.

At one collaborating source in Seattle, patients were enrolled during active infection and were followed longitudinally through the course of disease. The collaborating institutions used their own protocols to collect whole blood in K2EDTA tubes. Collaborator samples were shipped for TCRbeta analysis as frozen whole blood, isolated PBMCs, or DNA extracted from either sample type. CDR1 SGHNT and CDR2 YYREEE are derived from the germline V gene (reference sequence). Relative to germline, V is missing 2 bases and J is missing 5 bases, with 10 bases of the junction outside any gene match. Reading from cysteine to phenylalanine, the CDR3 counts 18 amino acids. Of the read, only the CDR3 DNA is kept; its 54 bases are in frame from base 1. The immunoSEQ Assay, a bias-controlled multiplex PCR, was used to amplify TCRbeta CDR3 regions from genomic DNA. In the source study's methods: Within the assay, amplification of reference gene primers was used to estimate how many nucleated cells each sample contained. To quantify the absolute abundance of each unique TCRbeta CDR3 rearrangement, sequence reads were collapsed and filtered. Productive Simpson clonality was computed per sample as the square root of Simpson's diversity index over productive rearrangements. TCRdb took this table from immuneACCESS and kept in-frame rearrangements with V and J called. Such tables lack part of the clones; where checked against another copy, unresolved V genes explain under half of the gap, and the rest is unexplained. V and J calls and clone size come straight from that table; D and trimming were deduced from the DNA. The sample records around 260,000 clones, 80% to 90% of which are singletons. The ten most abundant clones make up roughly a tenth of the sample.

Remarks on this clone: It has no known antigen specificity. No base quality values were provided; no much bigger clone lies one nucleotide off.

The origin of this receptor is a woman in her 70s with COVID-19, enrolled during active disease. The sequence links TRBV5-4 to TRBJ2-1, with TRBD2 identical over 13 junction bases. What was sequenced was peripheral blood. The CDR3 region: CASSFRTSGSRPHNEQFF. The bases read TGTGCCAGCAGCTTTAGGACTAGCGGGAGTCGGCCCCACAATGAGCAGTTCTTC.